The clone carrying this T cell receptor (beta chain) was observed a handful of times. The antigen remains unidentified. The sample belongs to a study of early T cells in non-severe SARS-CoV-2 infection. The study, taken as a whole, reports: Private and CD4 specificities were missed by VDJdb matching, which favored anti-spike CD8 responses.

This CDR3 is 16 amino acids long. The germline V gene encodes CDR1 SEHNR and CDR2 FQNEAQ (reference sequence). V was cut by 5 bases and J by 3 bases, with 16 bases left in between. Unique molecular identifier tags were affixed to discrete cDNA molecules. TCRdb called the 5' RACE reads again in MiXCR, with one record for every CDR3 protein. The sample consists of 110,000 or so distinct CDR3 sequences, around an eighth of them appearing once. This TCR derives from an adult who was a healthcare worker with PCR-confirmed SARS-CoV-2 infection or an uninfected control (not recorded which). Sequenced material: whole blood. The chain has TRBV7-9 and TRBJ1-4; TRBD1 is a possible D gene (6 bases). CDR3 sequence: CASSPRQVGSNEKLFF. In nucleotides, the CDR3 is TGTGCCAGCAGCCCCCGACAGGTCGGATCTAATGAAAAACTGTTTTTT.